A selection of T cell receptor beta chains follows, all from one sample in a study of untreated major depressive disorder. The repertoire was sequenced with immunoSEQ multiplex PCR; TCRdb's copy has only in-frame clones and lacks some. The sample contains approximately 20,000 clones, about 85% of which appear only once. Sequencing used CD4+ T cells from PBMCs. These receptors came from a woman in her thirties in good health. CDR3s include the opening cysteine and the closing phenylalanine or tryptophan. Fields, in order: V gene, D gene, clone size, J gene, CDR3 DNA, CDR3 protein. A D gene is named only where the DNA matches it firmly. Some rows mark clone size as missing; the rest say once, few, many or name a class of expanded clone.

v_call: TRBV2
d_call: -
clone_size: few
j_call: TRBJ2-7
cdr3_nt: TGTGCCAGCAGCCCCGCCAAGGCCGGCGAGCAGTACTTC
cdr3_aa: CASSPAKAGEQYF

v_call: TRBV5-1
d_call: -
clone_size: few
j_call: TRBJ1-1
cdr3_nt: TGCGCCAGCAGCCGTGACGGACTCATGAACACTGAAGCTTTCTTT
cdr3_aa: CASSRDGLMNTEAFF

v_call: TRBV29-1
d_call: -
clone_size: -
j_call: TRBJ2-6
cdr3_nt: TGCAGCGGGGTGGAGGAAACTTCTGGGGCCAACGTCCTGACTTTC
cdr3_aa: CSGVEETSGANVLTF

v_call: TRBV7-3
d_call: TRBD2
clone_size: -
j_call: TRBJ2-2
cdr3_nt: TGTGCCAGCAGCCCTACCCTTAGCGGGAGGGCCGGGACCGGGGAGCTGTTTTTT
cdr3_aa: CASSPTLSGRAGTGELFF

v_call: TRBV19
d_call: TRBD1
clone_size: -
j_call: TRBJ1-5
cdr3_nt: TGTGCCAGTAGTATAGTCGGACAGGGGGTCTATCAGCCCCAGCATTTT
cdr3_aa: CASSIVGQGVYQPQHF

v_call: TRBV30
d_call: -
clone_size: -
j_call: TRBJ2-7
cdr3_nt: TGTGCCCTGGCCCTTGGGGGAGTAGTCTACGAGCAGTACTTC
cdr3_aa: CALALGGVVYEQYF

v_call: TRBV6-1
d_call: -
clone_size: -
j_call: TRBJ2-6
cdr3_nt: TGTGCCAGCAGTGCCGGGCCTGGGGCCAACGTCCTGACTTTC
cdr3_aa: CASSAGPGANVLTF

v_call: TRBV5-1
d_call: TRBD2
clone_size: -
j_call: TRBJ2-7
cdr3_nt: TGCGCCAGCAGCTTGGCAGCGCGGGAGTTCGACGAGCAGTACTTC
cdr3_aa: CASSLAAREFDEQYF

v_call: TRBV2
d_call: -
clone_size: -
j_call: TRBJ2-3
cdr3_nt: TGTGCCAGCAGTGAATGGACAGAGCGAGATACGCAGTATTTT
cdr3_aa: CASSEWTERDTQYF

v_call: TRBV5-4
d_call: -
clone_size: -
j_call: TRBJ2-7
cdr3_nt: TGTGCCAGCAGCTTGGGGTCGAGCCCCTACGAGCAGTACTTC
cdr3_aa: CASSLGSSPYEQYF

v_call: TRBV14
d_call: -
clone_size: -
j_call: TRBJ2-1
cdr3_nt: TGTGCCAGCAGCCCTGTCGGGGTAGGCTCCTACAATGAGCAGTTCTTC
cdr3_aa: CASSPVGVGSYNEQFF

v_call: TRBV29-1
d_call: -
clone_size: -
j_call: TRBJ1-1
cdr3_nt: TGCAGCGTTGCCCAGGGGCCGAACACTGAAGCTTTCTTT
cdr3_aa: CSVAQGPNTEAFF

v_call: TRBV7-9
d_call: -
clone_size: -
j_call: TRBJ2-3
cdr3_nt: TGTGCCAGCAGCTCCCGGGACGGGGCAGATACGCAGTATTTT
cdr3_aa: CASSSRDGADTQYF

v_call: TRBV9
d_call: -
clone_size: -
j_call: TRBJ2-5
cdr3_nt: TGTGCCAGCAGCCCTCATTCGGGGGGCCGGGAGACCCAGTACTTC
cdr3_aa: CASSPHSGGRETQYF

v_call: TRBV7-2
d_call: TRBD1
clone_size: -
j_call: TRBJ2-7
cdr3_nt: TGTGCCAGCAGTTTACTGACAGGGTACTCCTACGAGCAGTACTTC
cdr3_aa: CASSLLTGYSYEQYF

v_call: TRBV4-2
d_call: -
clone_size: -
j_call: TRBJ2-3
cdr3_nt: TGTGCCAGCAGCCCCCTAATACGGGGAAACACAGATACGCAGTATTTT
cdr3_aa: CASSPLIRGNTDTQYF

v_call: TRBV5-1
d_call: TRBD1
clone_size: -
j_call: TRBJ2-7
cdr3_nt: TGCGCCAGCAGCTCCCCGGGACAGGGCCCCTACGAGCAGTACTTC
cdr3_aa: CASSSPGQGPYEQYF

v_call: TRBV11-2
d_call: -
clone_size: -
j_call: TRBJ2-7
cdr3_nt: TGTGCCAGCAGCTTAGAAGAAGGGGTATCCTACGAGCAGTACTTC
cdr3_aa: CASSLEEGVSYEQYF

v_call: TRBV27
d_call: TRBD2
clone_size: once
j_call: TRBJ2-1
cdr3_nt: TGTGCCAGCAGTAGCGGGGCCCTTGTTGAGTTCTTC
cdr3_aa: CASSSGALVEFF

v_call: TRBV27
d_call: -
clone_size: -
j_call: TRBJ2-7
cdr3_nt: TGTGCCAGCAGTTTGGGACTGAACAAGATCTCCTACGAGCAGTACTTC
cdr3_aa: CASSLGLNKISYEQYF

v_call: TRBV6-1
d_call: -
clone_size: -
j_call: TRBJ1-5
cdr3_nt: TGTGCCAGCAGAGTGACAGAGGGCAATCAGCCCCAGCATTTT
cdr3_aa: CASRVTEGNQPQHF

v_call: TRBV30
d_call: TRBD1
clone_size: -
j_call: TRBJ1-2
cdr3_nt: TGTGCCTGGAGTCCCGACTACAGGGGAAATGGCTACACCTTC
cdr3_aa: CAWSPDYRGNGYTF

v_call: TRBV4-3
d_call: TRBD1
clone_size: -
j_call: TRBJ2-3
cdr3_nt: TGCGCCAGCAGCCTGGACAGGTCCTTGACAGATACGCAGTATTTT
cdr3_aa: CASSLDRSLTDTQYF

v_call: TRBV4-2
d_call: TRBD1
clone_size: -
j_call: TRBJ1-1
cdr3_nt: TGTGCCAGCAGCCAGAGGGGACAGGGGCCTTTGAACACTGAAGCTTTCTTT
cdr3_aa: CASSQRGQGPLNTEAFF

v_call: TRBV30
d_call: TRBD2
clone_size: -
j_call: TRBJ2-1
cdr3_nt: TGTGCCTCCCGAGGTACTAGCGGTAGCTCCTACAATGAGCAGTTCTTC
cdr3_aa: CASRGTSGSSYNEQFF

v_call: TRBV29-1
d_call: -
clone_size: -
j_call: TRBJ2-1
cdr3_nt: TGCAGCGTTGACCTTGGCAATGAGCAGTTCTTC
cdr3_aa: CSVDLGNEQFF

v_call: TRBV4-3
d_call: -
clone_size: once
j_call: TRBJ2-3
cdr3_nt: TGCGCCAGCAGCCAACTAGCTAACACAGATACGCAGTATTTT
cdr3_aa: CASSQLANTDTQYF

v_call: TRBV19
d_call: TRBD1
clone_size: -
j_call: TRBJ1-2
cdr3_nt: TGTGCCAGTAGTGAGGACAGGGACTATGGCTACACCTTC
cdr3_aa: CASSEDRDYGYTF

v_call: TRBV30
d_call: -
clone_size: -
j_call: TRBJ2-7
cdr3_nt: TGTGCCTGGAGTGTCAGCTCCTACGAGCAGTACTTC
cdr3_aa: CAWSVSSYEQYF

v_call: TRBV19
d_call: TRBD1
clone_size: -
j_call: TRBJ2-5
cdr3_nt: TGTGCCAGTACCACCGCAGGGGGCCGTGAGACCCAGTACTTC
cdr3_aa: CASTTAGGRETQYF

v_call: TRBV19
d_call: -
clone_size: -
j_call: TRBJ1-2
cdr3_nt: TGTGCCAGTAGTACTGCCGCGGACGGGAAATATGGCTACACCTTC
cdr3_aa: CASSTAADGKYGYTF

v_call: TRBV7-9
d_call: TRBD2
clone_size: -
j_call: TRBJ2-1
cdr3_nt: TGTGCCAGCAGCTTAGCGACTAGCGGGAGCTACAATGAGCAGTTCTTC
cdr3_aa: CASSLATSGSYNEQFF

v_call: TRBV29-1
d_call: TRBD2
clone_size: -
j_call: TRBJ2-7
cdr3_nt: TGCAGCGTTCGACCTAGCGGGAGATACGAGCAGTACTTC
cdr3_aa: CSVRPSGRYEQYF

v_call: TRBV7-3
d_call: TRBD2
clone_size: -
j_call: TRBJ2-3
cdr3_nt: TGTGCCAGCAGCCTGGGACTAAATTCAGATACGCAGTATTTT
cdr3_aa: CASSLGLNSDTQYF

v_call: TRBV29-1
d_call: TRBD1
clone_size: -
j_call: TRBJ1-2
cdr3_nt: TGCAGCGTGGAACCGGGACAGGGAGGGTATGGCTACACCTTC
cdr3_aa: CSVEPGQGGYGYTF

v_call: TRBV7-7
d_call: -
clone_size: -
j_call: TRBJ2-3
cdr3_nt: TGTGCCAGCAGCCCACCAAAGGGGGGCGCATACACAAACAGCACAGATACGCAGTATTTT
cdr3_aa: CASSPPKGGAYTNSTDTQYF

v_call: TRBV5-1
d_call: -
clone_size: -
j_call: TRBJ2-2
cdr3_nt: TGCGCCAGCAGCTTCCAACAGGTTCCCGGGGAGCTGTTTTTT
cdr3_aa: CASSFQQVPGELFF

v_call: TRBV29-1
d_call: -
clone_size: -
j_call: TRBJ1-4
cdr3_nt: TGCAGCGTTTTATACCCGCCAGCTAATGAAAAACTGTTTTTT
cdr3_aa: CSVLYPPANEKLFF

v_call: TRBV12-5
d_call: TRBD1
clone_size: -
j_call: TRBJ1-2
cdr3_nt: TGTGCTAGTGGTCCGGGACAGGCCAATGGCTACACCTTC
cdr3_aa: CASGPGQANGYTF

v_call: TRBV25-1
d_call: -
clone_size: -
j_call: TRBJ2-1
cdr3_nt: TGTGCCAGCAGGGAGGTGGGGATTGCGGGATACAATGAGCAGTTCTTC
cdr3_aa: CASREVGIAGYNEQFF